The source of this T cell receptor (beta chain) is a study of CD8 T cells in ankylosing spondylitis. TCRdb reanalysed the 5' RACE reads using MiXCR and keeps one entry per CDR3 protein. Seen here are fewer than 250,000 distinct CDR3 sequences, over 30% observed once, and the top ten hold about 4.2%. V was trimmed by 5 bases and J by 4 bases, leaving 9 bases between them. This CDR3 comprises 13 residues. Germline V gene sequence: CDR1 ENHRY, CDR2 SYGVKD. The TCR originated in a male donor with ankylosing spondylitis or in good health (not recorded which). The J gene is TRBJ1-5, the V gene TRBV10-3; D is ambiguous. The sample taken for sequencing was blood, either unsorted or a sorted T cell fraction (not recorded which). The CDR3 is CAISREANQPQHF. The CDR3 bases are TGTGCCATCAGTAGGGAGGCGAATCAGCCCCAGCATTTT.